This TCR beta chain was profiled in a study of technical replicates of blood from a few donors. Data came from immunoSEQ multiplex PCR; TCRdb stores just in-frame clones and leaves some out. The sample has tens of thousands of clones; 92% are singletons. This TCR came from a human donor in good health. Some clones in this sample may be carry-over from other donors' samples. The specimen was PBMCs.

The CDR3 reads CASSSGTSGGPFF. The CDR3 coding sequence is TGCGCCAGCAGCTCCGGGACTAGCGGGGGGCCTTTCTTC. The chain carries TRBV5-1 and TRBJ2-1; 15 bases fit TRBD2. This CDR3 contains 13 residues. The germline V gene encodes CDR1 SGHRS and CDR2 YFSETQ. V shed 3 bases and J 16 bases; nucleotides not matched to a gene: 5.